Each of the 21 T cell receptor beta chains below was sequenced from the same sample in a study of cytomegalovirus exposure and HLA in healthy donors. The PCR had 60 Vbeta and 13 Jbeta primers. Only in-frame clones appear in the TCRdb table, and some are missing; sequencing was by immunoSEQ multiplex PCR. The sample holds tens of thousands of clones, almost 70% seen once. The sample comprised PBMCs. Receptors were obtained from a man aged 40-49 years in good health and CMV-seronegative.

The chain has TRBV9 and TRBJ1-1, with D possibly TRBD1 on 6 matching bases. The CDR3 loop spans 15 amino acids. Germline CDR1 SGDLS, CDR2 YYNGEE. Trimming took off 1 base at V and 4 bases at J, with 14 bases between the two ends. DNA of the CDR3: TGTGCCAGCAGCGTATCTGGGGGGGCATTCACTGAAGCTTTCTTT. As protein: CASSVSGGAFTEAFF.

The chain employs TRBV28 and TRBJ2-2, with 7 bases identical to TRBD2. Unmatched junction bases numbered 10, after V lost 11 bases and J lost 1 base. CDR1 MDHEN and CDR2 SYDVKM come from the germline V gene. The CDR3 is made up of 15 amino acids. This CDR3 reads CAYSAGDWNTGELFF. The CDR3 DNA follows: TGTGCCTACAGCGCGGGGGACTGGAACACCGGGGAGCTGTTTTTT.

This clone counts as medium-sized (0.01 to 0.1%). CDR3 protein: CASSQDLGQDIYGYTF. The CDR3 nucleotides are TGCGCCAGCAGCCAAGATTTGGGACAGGACATCTATGGCTACACCTTC. The rearrangement uses TRBV4-3 and TRBJ1-2; 8 nucleotides match TRBD1. The CDR3 is made up of 16 amino acids. Germline assignment: CDR1 LGHNA and CDR2 YSLEER. J was trimmed by 4 bases and V by 0 bases; bases with no gene match: 7.

This chain's CDR3 is CASSLRAGNPYEQYF. The CDR3 DNA is TGTGCCAGCAGCTTAAGGGCAGGGAATCCATACGAGCAGTACTTC. The chain links TRBV7-9 to TRBJ2-7; D is perhaps TRBD1 (5 bases). The CDR3 covers 15 residues. V lost 2 bases and J 4 bases, leaving 15 bases between the germline ends. The germline V gene has CDR1 SEHNR and CDR2 FQNEAQ (reference sequence).

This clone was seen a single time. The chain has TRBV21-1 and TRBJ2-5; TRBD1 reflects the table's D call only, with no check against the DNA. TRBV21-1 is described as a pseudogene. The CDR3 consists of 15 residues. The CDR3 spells CASRDRSPYQETQYF. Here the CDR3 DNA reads TGTGCCAGCAGAGACAGGTCACCGTACCAAGAGACCCAGTACTTC.

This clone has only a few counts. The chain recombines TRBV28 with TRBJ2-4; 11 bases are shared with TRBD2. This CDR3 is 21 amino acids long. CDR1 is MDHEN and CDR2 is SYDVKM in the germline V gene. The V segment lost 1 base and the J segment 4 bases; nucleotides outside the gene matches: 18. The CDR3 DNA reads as TGTGCCAGCAGTTTATTGGGTTTCTGGTCCGCGGGACTAGCGGAAAAAAACATTCAGTACTTC. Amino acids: CASSLLGFWSAGLAEKNIQYF. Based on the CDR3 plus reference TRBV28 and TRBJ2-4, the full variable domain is DVKVTQSSRYLVKRTGEKVFLECVQDMDHENMFWYRQDPGLGLRLIYFSYDVKMKEKGDIPEGYSVSREKKERFSLILESASTNQTSMYLCASSLLGFWSAGLAEKNIQYFGAGTRLSVL.

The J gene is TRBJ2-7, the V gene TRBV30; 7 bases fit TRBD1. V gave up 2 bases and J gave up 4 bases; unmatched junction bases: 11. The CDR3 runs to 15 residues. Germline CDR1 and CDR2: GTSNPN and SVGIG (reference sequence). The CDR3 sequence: CAWSPLRTGSYEQYF. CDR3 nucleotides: TGTGCCTGGAGTCCCCTCAGGACAGGTTCTTACGAGCAGTACTTC.

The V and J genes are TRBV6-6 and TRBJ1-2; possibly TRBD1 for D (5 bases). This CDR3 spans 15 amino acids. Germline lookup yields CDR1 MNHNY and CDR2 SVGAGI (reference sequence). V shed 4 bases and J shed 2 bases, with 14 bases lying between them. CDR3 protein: CASSSAGEWNYGYTF. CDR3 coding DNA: TGTGCCAGCAGTTCCGCGGGGGAATGGAACTATGGCTACACCTTC.

The CDR3 region is CATSRDPPSRTGSYNSPLHF. In nucleotides, the CDR3 is TGTGCCACCAGCAGAGATCCCCCTTCCCGGACAGGCTCCTATAATTCACCCCTCCACTTT. This chain links TRBV15 with TRBJ1-6; 7 bases are shared with TRBD1. V was pared by 0 bases and J by 0 bases, with 11 bases of the junction left unmatched. This CDR3 has 20 residues. Germline V gene sequence: CDR1 LNHNV, CDR2 YYDKDF (reference sequence).

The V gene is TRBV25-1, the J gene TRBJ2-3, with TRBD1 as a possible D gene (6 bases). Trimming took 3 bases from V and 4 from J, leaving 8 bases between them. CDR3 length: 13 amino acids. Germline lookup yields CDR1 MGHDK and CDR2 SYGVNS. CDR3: CASSESGADTQYF. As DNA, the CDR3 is TGTGCCAGCAGTGAGTCAGGGGCAGATACGCAGTATTTT.

The CDR3 spells CASSPSQAHNEQFF. DNA of the CDR3: TGTGCCAGCAGTCCCTCACAGGCGCACAATGAGCAGTTCTTC. V usage is TRBV6-5 and J usage is TRBJ2-1, with D perhaps matching TRBD1 (5 bases). The CDR3 runs 14 residues. V lost 5 bases to trimming and J lost 5 bases, with 13 bases between them. Germline V gene data show CDR1 as MNHEY and CDR2 as SVGAGI.

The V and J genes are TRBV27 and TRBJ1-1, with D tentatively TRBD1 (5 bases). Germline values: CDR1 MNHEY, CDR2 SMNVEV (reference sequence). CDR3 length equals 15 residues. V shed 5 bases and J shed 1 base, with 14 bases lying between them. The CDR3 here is CASSLGTPSNTEAFF. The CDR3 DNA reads TGTGCCAGCAGTCTTGGGACTCCCTCGAACACTGAAGCTTTCTTT.

The DNA for the CDR3 is TGTGCCAGCAGAACGAGGGGAGGCGAGCAGTACTTC. Protein: CASRTRGGEQYF. The genes are TRBV6-5 and TRBJ2-7; possibly TRBD2 for D (6 bases). This CDR3 has 12 residues. The V gene lost 6 bases and the J gene lost 6 bases, with 12 bases spanning the gap. CDR1 and CDR2 (germline): MNHEY, SVGAGI.

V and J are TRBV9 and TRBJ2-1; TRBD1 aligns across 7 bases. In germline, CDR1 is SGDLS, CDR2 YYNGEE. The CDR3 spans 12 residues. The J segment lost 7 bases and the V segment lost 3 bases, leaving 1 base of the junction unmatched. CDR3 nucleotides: TGTGCCAGCAGCGGCAGGGGGAATGAGCAGTTCTTC. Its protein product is CASSGRGNEQFF.

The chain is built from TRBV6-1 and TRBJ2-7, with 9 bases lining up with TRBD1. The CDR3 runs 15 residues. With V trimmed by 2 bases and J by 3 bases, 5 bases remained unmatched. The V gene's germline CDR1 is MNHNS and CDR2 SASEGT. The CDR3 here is CASSEWGQGIYEQYF. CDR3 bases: TGTGCCAGCAGTGAATGGGGACAGGGAATCTACGAGCAGTACTTC.

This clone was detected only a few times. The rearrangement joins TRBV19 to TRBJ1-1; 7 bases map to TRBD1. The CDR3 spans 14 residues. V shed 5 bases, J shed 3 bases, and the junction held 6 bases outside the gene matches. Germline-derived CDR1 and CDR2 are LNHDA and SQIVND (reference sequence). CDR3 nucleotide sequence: TGTGCCAGTAGTGTCCAAGGGGGCTACACTGAAGCTTTCTTT. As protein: CASSVQGGYTEAFF. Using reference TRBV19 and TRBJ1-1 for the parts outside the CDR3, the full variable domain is DGGITQSPKYLFRKEGQNVTLSCEQNLNHDAMYWYRQDPGQGLRLIYYSQIVNDFQKGDIAEGYSVSREKKESFPLTVTSAQKNPTAFYLCASSVQGGYTEAFFGQGTRLTVV.

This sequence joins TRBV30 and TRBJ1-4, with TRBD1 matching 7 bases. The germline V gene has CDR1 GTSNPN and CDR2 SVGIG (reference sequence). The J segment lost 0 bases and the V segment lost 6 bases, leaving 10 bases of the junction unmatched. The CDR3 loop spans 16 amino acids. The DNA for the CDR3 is TGTGCCTGTCGCCCCGGGACAGCCCCAACTAATGAAAAACTGTTTTTT. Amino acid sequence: CACRPGTAPTNEKLFF. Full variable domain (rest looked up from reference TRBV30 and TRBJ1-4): SQTIHQWPATLVQPVGSPLSLECTVEGTSNPNLYWYRQAAGRGLQLLFYSVGIGQISSEVPQNLSASRPQDRQFILSSKKLLLSDSGFYLCACRPGTAPTNEKLFFGSGTQLSVL.

CDR3 DNA sequence: TGTGCCAGCTCGCGAGCGGGACAAGAGACCCAGTACTTC. This codes for CASSRAGQETQYF. The chain recombines TRBV18 with TRBJ2-5, with 7 bases matching TRBD2. The CDR3 consists of 13 residues. V lost 6 bases and J lost 2; bases outside the gene matches: 3. Looked up from germline, CDR1 is KGHSH and CDR2 is LQKENI.

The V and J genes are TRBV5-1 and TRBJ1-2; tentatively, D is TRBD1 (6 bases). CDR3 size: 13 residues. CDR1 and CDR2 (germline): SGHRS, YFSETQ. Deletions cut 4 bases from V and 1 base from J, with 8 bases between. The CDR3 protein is CASSADSNYGYTF. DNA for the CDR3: TGCGCCAGCAGCGCGGACAGTAACTATGGCTACACCTTC.

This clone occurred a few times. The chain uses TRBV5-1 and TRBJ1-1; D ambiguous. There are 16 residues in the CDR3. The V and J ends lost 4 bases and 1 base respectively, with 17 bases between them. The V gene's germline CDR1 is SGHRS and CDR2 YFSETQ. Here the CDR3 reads CASSLVSVGRNTEAFF. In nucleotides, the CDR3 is TGCGCCAGCAGCCTCGTGTCGGTAGGGAGGAACACTGAAGCTTTCTTT. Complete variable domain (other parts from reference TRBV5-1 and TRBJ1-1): KAGVTQTPRYLIKTRGQQVTLSCSPISGHRSVSWYQQTPGQGLQFLFEYFSETQRNKGNFPGRFSGRQFSNSRSEMNVSTLELGDSALYLCASSLVSVGRNTEAFFGQGTRLTVV.

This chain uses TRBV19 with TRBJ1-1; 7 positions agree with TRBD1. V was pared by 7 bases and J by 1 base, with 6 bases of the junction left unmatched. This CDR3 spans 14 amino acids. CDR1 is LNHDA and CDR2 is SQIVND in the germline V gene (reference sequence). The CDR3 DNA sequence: TGTGCCAGTACAGACAGGGTAGGGAACACTGAAGCTTTCTTT. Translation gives CASTDRVGNTEAFF.